These 20 T cell receptor beta chains were all obtained from the same sample, sequenced in a study of cytotoxic CD8 clonotypes in ibrutinib-treated CLL. The method was immunoSEQ multiplex PCR; TCRdb's version includes in-frame clones alone and lacks a portion of them. The table has about 270,000 clones, more than 70% seen once. Source: PBMCs, taken at disease progression, from a patient treated with ibrutinib. The receptors here all came from a human donor with chronic lymphocytic leukemia.

The V call is TRBV7-6, the J call TRBJ2-7; 7 bases align to TRBD2. Germline loops: CDR1 SGHVS, CDR2 FNYEAQ. The CDR3 length is 15 residues. Trimming at V came to 2 bases and at J to 2 bases, leaving 6 bases not matched to a gene. The CDR3 region is CASSLRAGVTYEQYF. In DNA, the CDR3 is TGTGCCAGCAGCTTAAGGGCGGGAGTCACCTACGAGCAGTACTTC.

The rearrangement joins TRBV7-6 to TRBJ2-3; 9 positions agree with TRBD2. CDR1 and CDR2 (germline): SGHVS, FNYEAQ. V was clipped by 8 bases and J by 3 bases; unmatched bases: 12. The CDR3 loop spans 16 amino acids. CDR3 nucleotides: TGTGCCAGCGCAGGGGGGCTAGCGGGGATTACAGATACGCAGTATTTT. Translation: CASAGGLAGITDTQYF.

In this sample, this clone turned up a few times. This chain connects TRBV7-2 to TRBJ2-1; 9 bases agree with TRBD2. V gave up 4 bases and J gave up 7 bases; unmatched junction bases: 2. The CDR3 covers 13 residues. CDR1 is SGHTA and CDR2 is FQGNSA in the germline V gene. This chain's CDR3 is CASSYGLANEQFF. As DNA, the CDR3 is TGTGCCAGCAGCTACGGACTAGCGAATGAGCAGTTCTTC.

The chain is built from TRBV6-5 and TRBJ2-1; possibly TRBD1 for D (7 bases). V was clipped by 2 bases and J by 3 bases, with 14 bases between them. From germline, CDR1 is MNHEY and CDR2 SVGAGI. This CDR3 region has 16 residues. The CDR3 DNA sequence: TGTGCCAGCAGTTACGGCGGGGCAGGGGGCTACAATGAGCAGTTCTTC. It encodes CASSYGGAGGYNEQFF.

The rearrangement joins TRBV4-1 to TRBJ2-7, with 7 bases matching TRBD1. The V gene end was trimmed by 3 bases and the J gene end by 2 bases; junction bases not matched to a gene: 7. Germline V lookup: CDR1 MGHRA, CDR2 YSYEKL. The CDR3 runs to 15 residues. CDR3 region: CASSHAPTGTYEQYF. The CDR3 nucleotides read TGCGCCAGCAGCCATGCGCCGACAGGGACCTACGAGCAGTACTTC.

The table lists this clone with a few counts. The V call is TRBV2, the J call TRBJ2-7; 9 nucleotides line up with TRBD1. Germline V gene data show CDR1 as SNHLY and CDR2 as FYNNEI. With V trimmed by 7 bases and J by 6 bases, 7 bases remained unmatched. The CDR3 contains 13 residues. The CDR3 protein is CASTPGQGLEQYF. The CDR3 DNA is TGTGCCAGCACACCGGGACAGGGTCTCGAGCAGTACTTC.

This chain links TRBV5-1 with TRBJ2-7, with 8 bases identical to TRBD1. The CDR3 has 14 residues. V lost 3 bases to trimming and J lost 3 bases; unmatched junction nucleotides: 5. Germline values: CDR1 SGHRS, CDR2 YFSETQ. CDR3: CASSWGTGFYEQYF. The CDR3, as DNA: TGCGCCAGCAGCTGGGGGACAGGCTTCTACGAGCAGTACTTC.

This chain joins TRBV4-2 and TRBJ1-5, with D possibly being TRBD1 (5 bases). Trimming pared 1 base from V and 7 bases from J, leaving 14 bases between. This CDR3 is 15 amino acids long. In germline, CDR1 is LGHNA, CDR2 YNFKEQ. CDR3 residues: CASSQGEGQGQPQHF. CDR3 coding DNA: TGTGCCAGCAGCCAAGGGGAGGGGCAGGGACAGCCCCAGCATTTT.

The V gene is TRBV28, the J gene TRBJ1-1; no definite D call. Germline V gene sequence: CDR1 MDHEN, CDR2 SYDVKM. V was shortened by 4 bases and J by 8 bases, with 11 bases between the two germline ends. The CDR3 is 12 amino acids. DNA of the CDR3: TGTGCCAGCAGTTCGGATAAACGGGAAGCTTTCTTT. Amino acid sequence: CASSSDKREAFF.

The V gene is TRBV4-3, the J gene TRBJ1-2; D is ambiguous. This CDR3 has 14 amino acids. V was trimmed by 1 base and J by 5 bases, leaving 11 bases between them. Germline CDR1 and CDR2: LGHNA and YSLEER. The CDR3 DNA follows: TGCGCCAGCAGCCAAGCCTACGGACTTTATGGCTACACCTTC. Its translation is CASSQAYGLYGYTF.

The V and J genes are TRBV19 and TRBJ2-3, with 7 bases fitting TRBD2. Germline loops: CDR1 LNHDA, CDR2 SQIVND (reference sequence). Germline trimming cut 4 bases from V and 2 bases from J; bases unmatched to any gene: 9. The CDR3 is made up of 16 amino acids. The CDR3 nucleotides are TGTGCCAGTAGTAAAAGAGCGGGAAGATTCACAGATACGCAGTATTTT. Protein sequence: CASSKRAGRFTDTQYF.

The chain has TRBV7-9 and TRBJ2-6, with TRBD1 matching over 8 bases. The junction had 11 bases not matched to a gene; V was cut back by 5 bases and J by 2 bases. Germline assignment: CDR1 SEHNR and CDR2 FQNEAQ (reference sequence). This CDR3 comprises 18 residues. This chain's CDR3 is CASSPLWTGIAGANVLTF. CDR3 coding DNA: TGTGCCAGCAGCCCACTATGGACAGGGATCGCTGGGGCCAACGTCCTGACTTTC.

The chain joins TRBV6-1 to TRBJ2-7, with TRBD1 matching 8 bases. In germline, CDR1 is MNHNS, CDR2 SASEGT. V shed 10 bases and J 0 bases; nucleotides not matched to a gene: 8. The CDR3 loop spans 14 amino acids. Here the CDR3 DNA reads TGTGCCACTATCAGGGGGCCTCGCTCCTACGAGCAGTACTTC. Its translation is CATIRGPRSYEQYF.

This chain uses TRBV7-2 with TRBJ1-3; D may be TRBD1 (6 bases). This CDR3 has 16 amino acids. With 3 bases removed from V and 4 bases from J, the gap between germline ends came to 16 bases. Germline V gene data show CDR1 as SGHTA and CDR2 as FQGNSA. Here the CDR3 reads CASSFSTGTAGNTIYF. The CDR3, as DNA: TGTGCCAGCAGCTTTAGTACAGGGACCGCCGGAAACACCATATATTTT.

The J gene is TRBJ1-5, the V gene TRBV6-6; D possibly corresponds to TRBD1 (5 bases). CDR3 length equals 13 residues. CDR1 and CDR2 from the germline V gene are MNHNY and SVGAGI (reference sequence). Trimming cost V 5 bases and J 6 bases, with 11 bases left between them. CDR3 coding DNA: TGTGCCAGCAGTCACCTGGGGGGTCAGCCCCAGCATTTT. Translated, it gives CASSHLGGQPQHF.

The CDR3 nucleotides read TGTGCCAGCAGCGTAGCAGGCGGTAATGAAAAACTGTTTTTT. It translates to CASSVAGGNEKLFF. V usage is TRBV9 and J usage is TRBJ1-4, with D hard to call. With 0 bases removed from V and 4 bases from J, the gap between germline ends came to 7 bases. Per germline, CDR1 SGDLS and CDR2 YYNGEE. CDR3 length: 14 amino acids.

The DNA for the CDR3 is TGTGCCTCTCGAAGGAACTCTAACTATGGCTACACCTTC. Translation: CASRRNSNYGYTF. V is TRBV19 and J is TRBJ1-2; D is unclear. The germline V gene has CDR1 LNHDA and CDR2 SQIVND (reference sequence). V was shortened by 11 bases and J by 0 bases, with 13 bases between the two germline ends. This CDR3 has 13 amino acids. The complete variable domain, with remaining parts taken from reference TRBV19 and TRBJ1-2, reads DGGITQSPKYLFRKEGQNVTLSCEQNLNHDAMYWYRQDPGQGLRLIYYSQIVNDFQKGDIAEGYSVSREKKESFPLTVTSAQKNPTAFYLCASRRNSNYGYTFGSGTRLTVV.

The chain employs TRBV2 and TRBJ1-5; D is undetermined. The CDR3 sequence is 13 residues long. V gave up 8 bases and J gave up 3 bases, with 11 bases separating them. Looked up from germline, CDR1 is SNHLY and CDR2 is FYNNEI. The DNA for the CDR3 is TGTGCCAGCTCCCTTGGGCACAATCAGCCCCAGCATTTT. It translates to CASSLGHNQPQHF.

The chain has TRBV27 and TRBJ2-1; no definite D call. Deletions cut 5 bases from V and 15 bases from J, with 11 bases between. There are 10 residues in the CDR3. Germline V gene lookup returns CDR1 MNHEY and CDR2 SMNVEV (reference sequence). In DNA form, the CDR3 reads TGTGCCAGCAGTCAATACCGGGTGTTCTTC. Residues: CASSQYRVFF.

This clone has only a few counts. This chain uses TRBV7-9 with TRBJ2-3, with D possibly matching TRBD2 (5 bases). V lost 1 base and J 0 bases, leaving 11 bases between the germline ends. The CDR3 runs 16 residues. Germline V gene data show CDR1 as SEHNR and CDR2 as FQNEAQ (reference sequence). CDR3 coding DNA: TGTGCCAGCAGCTTAGAGGGCGGGTTTAGCACAGATACGCAGTATTTT. Its translation: CASSLEGGFSTDTQYF.